This T cell receptor beta chain was profiled in a study of blood T cell repertoires in COVID-19. Study at large: There were acute and convalescent COVID-19 samples, and they came from the United States, Italy and Spain. T cells, B-cell-depleted T cells, or PBMCs supplied cDNA or gDNA.

This CDR3 spans 16 amino acids. Germline assignment: CDR1 SEHNR and CDR2 FQNEAQ (reference sequence). Trimming shortened V by 6 bases and J by 2 bases, and 16 bases separated the two germline ends. Per the original data handling: Amplified reference gene primers provided the basis for estimating nucleated cell counts. Assay used: immunoSEQ multiplex PCR; TCRdb lists only in-frame clones, some missing. V and J calls and clone size come straight from that table; D and trimming were deduced from the DNA. The data hold around 50,000 clones, with around 90% observed a single time. This clonotype originated in a human donor in a cohort sampled during active COVID-19. Sample: peripheral blood. The rearrangement joins TRBV7-9 to TRBJ2-2, with a weak D call TRBD1 (6 bases). The CDR3 coding sequence is TGTGCCAGCAGGGGTGTGGCGGACAGAAACACCGGGGAGCTGTTTTTT. Its translation: CASRGVADRNTGELFF.